The 4 T cell receptor beta chains reported below all come from one sample, sequenced in a study of cytomegalovirus exposure and HLA in healthy donors. Primers for the PCR totalled 60 Vbeta and 13 Jbeta. Libraries were prepared by immunoSEQ multiplex PCR; TCRdb keeps only in-frame clonotypes and omits some of them. The data show more than 150,000 clones, about 80% seen once. The sample taken for sequencing was PBMCs. The receptors were sampled from a boy younger than 18 in good health and CMV-seronegative.

This chain joins TRBV5-6 and TRBJ2-3; tentatively, D is TRBD2 (6 bases). The CDR3 totals 15 residues. V was cut by 4 bases and J by 0 bases, with 12 bases left in between. Per germline, CDR1 SGHDT and CDR2 YYEEEE. The CDR3 DNA is TGTGCCAGCAGCCGGTGGCTAGCGAGCACAGATACGCAGTATTTT. Residues: CASSRWLASTDTQYF.

This clone was found a few times. J is TRBJ2-2 and V is TRBV11-3; TRBD2 matches at 7 bases. V lost 4 bases and J lost 4; bases outside the gene matches: 6. This CDR3 comprises 15 residues. Germline V gene lookup returns CDR1 SGHNT and CDR2 YENEEA. CDR3 DNA sequence: TGTGCCAGCAGCTACCGGCGGGGGTTCACCGGGGAGCTGTTTTTT. Encoded protein: CASSYRRGFTGELFF.

The V and J genes are TRBV6-1 and TRBJ2-1; 8 nucleotides align to TRBD2. Germline CDR1 MNHNS, CDR2 SASEGT. J gave up 4 bases and V 8 bases, and 10 bases lay outside the gene matches. This CDR3 comprises 15 residues. Here the CDR3 reads CASLLAGGNYNEQFF. The CDR3 region has the DNA TGTGCCAGCCTTCTTGCGGGAGGAAATTACAATGAGCAGTTCTTC.

This rearrangement joins TRBV5-1 to TRBJ2-1; TRBD2 is a possible D gene (6 bases). Germline assignment: CDR1 SGHRS and CDR2 YFSETQ. This CDR3 region has 15 residues. The V gene lost 1 base and the J gene lost 5 bases, with 13 bases spanning the gap. DNA for the CDR3: TGCGCCAGCAGCTTGATCCGCGGGAACAACAATGAGCAGTTCTTC. Translating it yields CASSLIRGNNNEQFF. The full variable domain, its missing parts supplied by reference TRBV5-1 and TRBJ2-1, is KAGVTQTPRYLIKTRGQQVTLSCSPISGHRSVSWYQQTPGQGLQFLFEYFSETQRNKGNFPGRFSGRQFSNSRSEMNVSTLELGDSALYLCASSLIRGNNNEQFFGPGTRLTVL.